Reported below is one TCR beta chain. Its matching antigen is unknown. The data were taken from a study of T cell repertoires in cytomegalovirus infection. At the level of the study: CMV infection and matching HLA type were both indicated by public TCR beta signatures.

Broader study findings: Summed frequency of public TCR beta families distinguished CMV carriers with the relevant HLA. In two of eight donors, the top clonotype was HLA-C-restricted CMV-specific.

The germline V gene has CDR1 MDHEN and CDR2 SYDVKM. V was cut by 3 bases and J by 5 bases, with 19 bases left in between. The CDR3 extends over 16 amino acids. TCRdb ran MiXCR on the reads and lists one entry per CDR3 protein. Here the sample spans fewer than 700,000 distinct CDR3 sequences, roughly 26% being singletons. Source material: CD8+ T cells from PBMCs. The gene calls are TRBV28 and TRBJ1-1; maybe TRBD1 (5 bases). This sequence was found in a human donor in good health (CMV status not recorded). Some clones in this sample may be carry-over from other donors' samples. CDR3 region: CASSFRDLGSGTEAFF. In nucleotides, the CDR3 is TGTGCCAGCAGTTTCCGGGACTTGGGATCGGGGACTGAAGCTTTCTTT.